This entry lists 5 T cell receptor beta chains sequenced from one sample in a study of blood T cell repertoires in COVID-19. Clones were read by immunoSEQ multiplex PCR, and TCRdb kept only the in-frame ones, dropping some. The data hold about 140,000 clones, with 75% to 90% observed a single time. Sequenced input: peripheral blood. The receptors shown here come from a man in his sixties or seventies who had recovered from COVID-19.

The V gene is TRBV2, the J gene TRBJ2-5; the D gene is possibly TRBD2 (5 bases). The germline CDR1 and CDR2 sequences are SNHLY and FYNNEI. The CDR3 has 12 amino acids. V lost 7 bases to trimming and J lost 6 bases, with 12 bases between them. CDR3 coding DNA: TGTGCCAGCATGGGAGCTGGGAAGACCCAGTACTTC. Its protein product is CASMGAGKTQYF.

The chain joins TRBV29-1 to TRBJ2-3; 16 bases agree with TRBD2. The V gene's germline CDR1 is SQVTM and CDR2 ANQGSEA. CDR3 length: 18 amino acids. Trimming cost V 6 bases and J 4 bases; bases outside gene matches: 13. CDR3 DNA sequence: TGCAGCGTGGCGGGACTAGCGGGAGGGCCGGGGGTAGCAGATACGCAGTATTTT. This translates into CSVAGLAGGPGVADTQYF.

This chain uses TRBV5-4 with TRBJ2-7; 7 bases align to TRBD2. Germline V CDR1 and CDR2: SGHNT, YYREEE (reference sequence). This CDR3 contains 13 residues. The V segment lost 5 bases and the J segment 5 bases; nucleotides outside the gene matches: 7. CDR3 sequence: CASSRGGRDEQYF. The CDR3 region has the DNA TGTGCCAGCAGTCGCGGGGGAAGGGACGAGCAGTACTTC.

The chain links TRBV19 to TRBJ1-2, with 7 bases matching TRBD1. Per germline, CDR1 LNHDA and CDR2 SQIVND (reference sequence). V shed 7 bases and J 0 bases; nucleotides not matched to a gene: 5. The CDR3 loop spans 14 amino acids. CDR3 residues: CASKGQAANYGYTF. For the CDR3, the DNA is TGTGCCAGTAAAGGACAGGCAGCTAACTATGGCTACACCTTC.

J is TRBJ1-6 and V is TRBV5-4, with 9 bases fitting TRBD1. The junction had 3 bases not matched to a gene; V was cut back by 0 bases and J by 11 bases. The CDR3 runs 14 residues. The germline CDR1 and CDR2 sequences are SGHNT and YYREEE (reference sequence). CDR3 nucleotide sequence: TGTGCCAGCAGCTTGGACAGGGGGCGGCCACCCCTCCACTTT. This translates into CASSLDRGRPPLHF.